Below, 3 T cell receptor beta chains from the same sample are listed, as sequenced in a study of T-cell reconstitution after alpha-beta-depleted transplantation in children. Researchers prepared the TCRbeta library using unique molecular identifiers, the study reports. TCRdb reprocessed the PCR reads with MiXCR, giving one entry per CDR3 protein. The sample includes about 200,000 distinct CDR3 sequences, approximately 15% of them seen just once. The material sequenced was PBMCs, mostly from graft donor cells, taken 360 days after TCRalphabeta/CD19-depleted stem cell transplant. Receptor source: a male patient between 2 and 9 years old who had a stem cell transplant for acute lymphoblastic leukemia, so the T cells may come from the graft donor.

This rearrangement joins TRBV18 to TRBJ1-1, with D perhaps TRBD1 (5 bases). Germline-derived CDR1 and CDR2 are KGHSH and LQKENI. The V end was cut by 3 bases, the J end by 4 bases, with 12 bases between. CDR3 length equals 14 residues. The CDR3 is CASSPGWGTTEAFF. As DNA, the CDR3 is TGTGCCAGCTCACCTGGTTGGGGGACCACTGAAGCTTTCTTT.

The chain is built from TRBV12-3 or TRBV12-4 and TRBJ2-7; D remains ambiguous. Trimming removed 1 base from V and 5 bases from J, with 15 bases in between. The CDR3 extends over 15 amino acids. The CDR3 DNA follows: TGTGCCAGCAGTTTAGGCCGGGCCGGGCCGAACGAGCAGTACTTC. Residues: CASSLGRAGPNEQYF.

This clonotype was counted between two and nine times. The rearrangement uses TRBV18 and TRBJ1-5; D remains unclear. CDR3 length: 13 residues. V lost 1 base and J 5 bases, leaving 6 bases between the germline ends. The germline V gene encodes CDR1 KGHSH and CDR2 LQKENI. CDR3 in DNA: TGTGCCAGCTCACCACAAGAAGATCAGCCCCAGCATTTT. This gives the protein CASSPQEDQPQHF.